A single sample is the source of the 12 T cell receptor beta chains below, sequenced in a study of blood T cells in healthy people across ages. Combining a sample-barcoded 5' primer with a J-beta primer mix, a second PCR ran for 7 to 11 cycles. One entry per CDR3 protein, called by TCRdb with MiXCR from the 5' RACE reads. Among hundreds of thousands of distinct CDR3 sequences listed, around 38% were seen once. Sample: blood. These receptors came from a man older than 75 in good health.

The V call is TRBV5-1, the J call TRBJ2-6; no clear D gene. V was clipped by 0 bases and J by 0 bases, with 4 bases between them. Germline V gene sequence: CDR1 SGHRS, CDR2 YFSETQ. CDR3 length: 15 amino acids. The CDR3 nucleotides are TGCGCCAGCAGCTTGGTTGTCTCTGGGGCCAACGTCCTGACTTTC. Translated: CASSLVVSGANVLTF.

V usage is TRBV6-2 or TRBV6-3 and J usage is TRBJ2-1; D gene uncertain. Per germline, CDR1 MNHEY and CDR2 SVGEGT. Trimming removed 6 bases from V and 10 bases from J, with 13 bases in between. The CDR3 covers 12 residues. The CDR3 nucleotides read TGTGCCAGCAGCCGAAATCTGAACGAGCAGTTCTTC. Amino acids: CASSRNLNEQFF.

V and J are TRBV6-5 and TRBJ2-6, with 10 bases matching TRBD1. This CDR3 has 15 residues. Per the germline V gene, CDR1 is MNHEY and CDR2 is SVGAGI. With V trimmed by 8 bases and J by 1 base, 2 bases remained unmatched. CDR3 sequence: CASWGQGSGANVLTF. In DNA form, the CDR3 reads TGTGCCAGCTGGGGACAGGGGTCTGGGGCCAACGTCCTGACTTTC.

A word on this clonotype: A read error may account for a junction end that differs from germline. The chain is built from TRBV27 and TRBJ1-6; D is unclear. Germline V CDR1 and CDR2: MNHEY, SMNVEV (reference sequence). The CDR3 runs 14 residues. CDR3: CASKARNYNSPFHF. CDR3 coding DNA: TGTGCCAGCAAGGCACGCAATTATAATTCACCCTTCCACTTT.

The rearrangement joins TRBV7-2 to TRBJ2-4, with TRBD1 identical over 7 bases. Germline CDR1 reads SGHTA; CDR2 reads FQGNSA. This CDR3 is built from 15 residues. V gave up 4 bases and J gave up 8 bases; unmatched junction bases: 11. CDR3 loop: CASSSREGGSDIQYF. In DNA form, the CDR3 reads TGTGCCAGCAGCTCCCGGGAAGGGGGCTCGGACATTCAGTACTTC.

This clonotype was counted ten times or more. This sequence joins TRBV4-2 and TRBJ2-3; D is undetermined. Germline loops: CDR1 LGHNA, CDR2 YNFKEQ. V gave up 2 bases and J gave up 0 bases, with 9 bases separating them. The CDR3 extends over 15 amino acids. CDR3 residues: CASSQRAKSTDTQYF. CDR3 nucleotides: TGTGCCAGCAGCCAAAGGGCGAAGAGCACAGATACGCAGTATTTT.

This clonotype was seen just once. The genes are TRBV25-1 and TRBJ1-1; D gene unclear. This CDR3 region has 15 residues. Trimming stripped 4 bases from V and 1 base from J, with 13 bases between. The V gene's germline CDR1 is MGHDK and CDR2 SYGVNS. CDR3 sequence reads: CASSGRTLGNTEAFF. Written as DNA, the CDR3 is TGTGCCAGCAGTGGAAGGACGCTGGGGAACACTGAAGCTTTCTTT.

This clonotype was observed at least ten times. J is TRBJ2-3 and V is TRBV4-2; D remains unclear. The germline CDR1 and CDR2 sequences are LGHNA and YNFKEQ. V was trimmed by 0 bases and J by 2 bases, leaving 9 bases between them. CDR3 length: 15 amino acids. This CDR3 is CASSQEYAPTDTQYF. The CDR3 coding sequence is TGTGCCAGCAGCCAAGAATACGCTCCCACAGATACGCAGTATTTT.

This sequence joins TRBV20-1 and TRBJ2-3; D unclear. Germline V CDR1 and CDR2: DFQATT, SNEGSKA (reference sequence). V lost 5 bases to trimming and J lost 8 bases, with 11 bases between them. The CDR3 covers 11 residues. CDR3 region: CSAPGRGTQYF. The CDR3 bases are TGCAGTGCTCCCGGCCGTGGTACGCAGTATTTT.

The chain couples TRBV11-3 to TRBJ1-5; D ambiguous. CDR1 SGHNT and CDR2 YENEEA come from the germline V gene. There are 12 residues in the CDR3. Between the trimmed V and J ends, which lost 3 bases and 10 bases, there was a span of 10 bases. This CDR3 is CASSLGAEPQHF. DNA for the CDR3: TGTGCCAGCAGCTTGGGTGCAGAACCCCAGCATTTT.

The CDR3 DNA follows: TGTGCCAGCAGCGTAGCGACTAGCGGGAGGGTGCGGGCAGGTACGCAGTATTTT. Encoded protein: CASSVATSGRVRAGTQYF. J is TRBJ2-3 and V is TRBV9, with 14 bases lining up with TRBD2. V gave up 0 bases and J gave up 8 bases; unmatched junction bases: 11. The CDR3 sequence is 18 residues long. Germline CDR1 SGDLS, CDR2 YYNGEE.

J is TRBJ2-2 and V is TRBV6-6; TRBD1 might be the D (6 bases). Germline V CDR1 and CDR2: MNHNY, SVGAGI (reference sequence). This CDR3 has 16 residues. Trimming stripped 5 bases from V and 4 bases from J, with 17 bases between. The CDR3 nucleotides are TGTGCCAGCAGTACTCGACAGGCTACACCCACCGGGGAGCTGTTTTTT. It encodes CASSTRQATPTGELFF.